The 14 T cell receptor beta chains listed next were all sequenced from one sample in a study of blood T cell repertoires in COVID-19. Profiling relied on immunoSEQ multiplex PCR, and the TCRdb table lists in-frame clones only, not all of them. The sample contains fewer than 300,000 clones, around 85% of which appear only once. Sample: peripheral blood. These receptors originate from a human donor with COVID-19, enrolled during active disease. The donor label of this sample is uncertain.

This chain connects TRBV5-6 to TRBJ1-5; TRBD1 aligns across 10 bases. V shed 4 bases, J shed 7 bases, and the junction held 5 bases outside the gene matches. CDR3 length equals 14 residues. CDR1 is SGHDT, CDR2 YYEEEE, per germline. CDR3 region: CASSQGQGWQPQHF. The CDR3 nucleotides read TGTGCCAGCAGCCAGGGACAGGGGTGGCAGCCCCAGCATTTT. Full variable domain (rest looked up from reference TRBV5-6 and TRBJ1-5): DAGVTQSPTHLIKTRGQQVTLRCSPKSGHDTVSWYQQALGQGPQFIFQYYEEEERQRGNFPDRFSGHQFPNYSSELNVNALLLGDSALYLCASSQGQGWQPQHFGDGTRLSIL.

This chain uses TRBV6-5 with TRBJ2-1; a possible D gene is TRBD1 (7 bases). Trimming cost V 6 bases and J 7 bases, with 13 bases left between them. The CDR3 is 13 amino acids. Germline assignment: CDR1 MNHEY and CDR2 SVGAGI. The CDR3 DNA is TGTGCCAGCAGGGGGGGACAGTCTAATGAGCAGTTCTTC. It translates to CASRGGQSNEQFF.

The V gene is TRBV27, the J gene TRBJ2-7; D is possibly TRBD2 (5 bases). V lost 4 bases to trimming and J lost 4 bases, with 11 bases between them. The length of the CDR3 is 13 residues. In germline, CDR1 is MNHEY, CDR2 SMNVEV (reference sequence). The CDR3 DNA reads TGTGCCAGCAGTTATCACACGGGGTACGAGCAGTACTTC. It yields the protein CASSYHTGYEQYF.

The chain couples TRBV28 to TRBJ1-1; TRBD1 aligns across 8 bases. The CDR3 is 14 amino acids. The germline CDR1 and CDR2 sequences are MDHEN and SYDVKM. Unmatched junction bases numbered 6, after V lost 4 bases and J lost 5 bases. CDR3 DNA sequence: TGTGCCAGCAGTTCCCCGACAGGGGCGACTGAAGCTTTCTTT. Protein: CASSSPTGATEAFF.

This rearrangement joins TRBV7-6 to TRBJ1-2; D is unclear. CDR1 and CDR2 from the germline V gene are SGHVS and FNYEAQ. The ends were cut back, 4 bases at V and 4 bases at J, with 16 bases in the middle. This CDR3 is built from 15 residues. The CDR3: CASSSIRGRAYGYTF. CDR3 nucleotides: TGTGCCAGCAGCTCGATCCGGGGAAGGGCCTATGGCTACACCTTC.

The genes are TRBV18 and TRBJ2-7, with 7 positions matching TRBD1. The V and J ends lost 3 bases and 2 bases, in that order; junction bases with no gene match: 13. This CDR3 comprises 17 residues. Looked up from germline, CDR1 is KGHSH and CDR2 is LQKENI. CDR3 residues: CASSPMGQTRAPYEQYF. CDR3 coding DNA: TGTGCCAGCTCACCTATGGGACAGACAAGGGCTCCCTACGAGCAGTACTTC.

As DNA, the CDR3 is TGTGCCAGCAGTCGCCCTCAGGCGGGTACCGAGCAGTACTTC. It encodes CASSRPQAGTEQYF. The chain is built from TRBV6-2 or TRBV6-3 and TRBJ2-7; weak D call: TRBD2 (5 bases). With 5 bases removed from V and 6 bases from J, the gap between germline ends came to 17 bases. The CDR3 is made up of 14 amino acids. Germline V lookup: CDR1 MNHEY, CDR2 SVGEGT.

The chain has TRBV5-4 and TRBJ1-2; D perhaps matches TRBD1 (6 bases). Germline loops: CDR1 SGHNT, CDR2 YYREEE (reference sequence). The CDR3 has 13 residues. Trimming removed 4 bases from V and 2 bases from J, with 9 bases in between. CDR3 region: CASSRTVNYGYTF. The CDR3 DNA is TGTGCCAGCAGCCGGACAGTAAACTATGGCTACACCTTC.

This clone occurred once. The chain's CDR3 is CASSYMGTGVSGTIYF. CDR3 in DNA: TGTGCCAGCAGTTACATGGGGACAGGCGTCTCGGGCACCATATATTTT. The V gene is TRBV6-5, the J gene TRBJ1-3; 8 bases map to TRBD1. The CDR3 is 16 amino acids. Trimming removed 2 bases from V and 9 bases from J; junction bases left unmatched: 12. Germline loops: CDR1 MNHEY, CDR2 SVGAGI.

The chain uses TRBV19 and TRBJ1-5, with 7 nucleotides matching TRBD1. Germline CDR1 LNHDA, CDR2 SQIVND (reference sequence). The length of the CDR3 is 15 residues. V lost 6 bases, J lost 0 bases, and 5 bases stayed unmatched. The CDR3 loop reads CASRHTGVSNQPQHF. CDR3 nucleotides: TGTGCCAGTAGACATACAGGGGTTAGCAATCAGCCCCAGCATTTT.

The J gene is TRBJ1-2, the V gene TRBV3-1 (or the pseudogene TRBV3-2); D unclear. CDR3 size: 13 residues. The V and J ends lost 0 bases and 3 bases respectively, with 5 bases between them. Germline V gene data show CDR1 as LGHDT and CDR2 as YNNKEL (reference sequence). CDR3 DNA: TGTGCCAGCAGCCAAGAGGCTCACTATGGCTACACCTTC. It encodes CASSQEAHYGYTF.

This clone came up once. The chain is built from TRBV19 and TRBJ1-1; D unresolved. V was shortened by 3 bases and J by 3 bases, with 20 bases between the two germline ends. There are 17 residues in the CDR3. Germline CDR1 reads LNHDA; CDR2 reads SQIVND (reference sequence). As DNA, the CDR3 is TGTGCCAGTAGTATGGGTGGAGGTACTAAAGGGTACACTGAAGCTTTCTTT. Translated: CASSMGGGTKGYTEAFF.

This clone was observed a single time. The chain carries TRBV27 and TRBJ2-2; D might be TRBD1 (5 bases). The CDR3 has 15 amino acids. Germline values: CDR1 MNHEY, CDR2 SMNVEV (reference sequence). V gave up 3 bases and J gave up 4 bases, with 12 bases separating them. In DNA, the CDR3 is TGTGCCAGCAGTTTTGGCCAGGGTGGCACCGGGGAGCTGTTTTTT. Its translation: CASSFGQGGTGELFF.

V gene TRBV3-1 (or the pseudogene TRBV3-2) combines with J gene TRBJ1-1, with D maybe TRBD1 (6 bases). Germline assignment: CDR1 LGHDT and CDR2 YNNKEL (reference sequence). The CDR3 covers 14 residues. V lost 3 bases and J lost 0, with 8 bases in between. CDR3 residues: CASSQGALNTEAFF. For the CDR3, the DNA is TGTGCCAGCAGCCAGGGGGCCTTGAACACTGAAGCTTTCTTT.